These T cell receptor beta chains were read from a single sample in a study of Ad26.COV2.S vaccination and SARS-CoV-2 variants. This table comes from immunoSEQ multiplex PCR, and its TCRdb copy is limited to in-frame clones, with some not included. The sample includes hundreds of thousands of clones, around 89% of them seen just once. The sample here was peripheral blood, taken in a trial of Ad26.COV2.S vaccine versus placebo. These receptors all stem from a person aged 18-60 years who received the Ad26.COV2.S COVID-19 vaccine or a placebo. The CDR3 runs from the conserved cysteine through the conserved F or W. A D gene is named only where the DNA matches it firmly. Rows give clone size only sometimes, using once, few, many, or a class for an expanded clone.

D | J | size | V | CDR3 | DNA
NA | TRBJ2-2 | NA | TRBV7-6 | CASSAGEWDTGELFF | TGTGCCAGCAGCGCCGGAGAATGGGACACCGGGGAGCTGTTTTTT
NA | TRBJ2-1 | NA | TRBV5-1 | CASSLDGLNEQFF | TGCGCCAGCAGCTTGGACGGGTTAAATGAGCAGTTCTTC
NA | TRBJ2-7 | NA | TRBV27 | CASSKNARLGYEQYF | TGTGCCAGCAGTAAAAACGCCCGTCTCGGTTACGAGCAGTACTTC
NA | TRBJ2-3 | NA | TRBV4-3 | CASSQDRSSDTQYF | TGCGCCAGCAGCCAAGATAGAAGTTCTGATACGCAGTATTTT
NA | TRBJ1-2 | NA | TRBV5-4 | CASSFFAGPVNYNGYTF | TGTGCCAGCAGCTTTTTCGCCGGGCCCGTCAATTATAATGGCTACACCTTC
NA | TRBJ1-4 | few | TRBV28 | CASGTGSATNEKLFF | TGTGCCAGCGGGACCGGGTCTGCAACTAATGAAAAACTGTTTTTT
TRBD1 | TRBJ1-3 | once | TRBV6-4 | CASSDSADRGDTIYF | TGTGCCAGCAGTGACTCAGCCGACAGGGGAGACACCATATATTTT
NA | TRBJ1-3 | NA | TRBV5-1 | CASSLDQYSGNTIYF | TGCGCCAGCAGCTTGGATCAGTACTCTGGAAACACCATATATTTT
TRBD1 | TRBJ1-3 | NA | TRBV5-1 | CASSAAGGSAGNTIYF | TGCGCCAGCAGCGCCGCAGGGGGCTCTGCTGGAAACACCATATATTTT
TRBD1 | TRBJ2-5 | NA | TRBV5-6 | CASSLGRGQALAETQYF | TGTGCCAGCAGCTTGGGACGAGGACAGGCCCTCGCAGAGACCCAGTACTTC
TRBD1 | TRBJ1-1 | few | TRBV19 | CASSLAGTGDTEAFF | TGTGCCAGTAGTCTAGCCGGGACAGGGGACACTGAAGCTTTCTTT
NA | TRBJ2-7 | few | TRBV11-2 | CASSLALSSYEQYF | TGTGCCAGCAGCCTTGCCTTGAGCTCCTACGAGCAGTACTTC
TRBD1 | TRBJ1-5 | NA | TRBV7-8 | CASSFGTTGYSNQPQHF | TGTGCCAGCAGCTTCGGAACGACAGGGTATAGCAATCAGCCCCAGCATTTT
NA | TRBJ2-5 | NA | TRBV6-5 | CASSGEVEETQYF | TGTGCCAGCAGCGGAGAAGTGGAGGAGACCCAGTACTTC
NA | TRBJ1-5 | NA | TRBV7-9 | CASSLASREQPQHF | TGTGCCAGCAGCTTAGCATCCAGGGAACAGCCCCAGCATTTT
TRBD1 | TRBJ1-2 | NA | TRBV14 | CASSRVQGRGGYGYTF | TGTGCCAGCAGCCGGGTACAGGGGAGAGGAGGCTATGGCTACACCTTC
NA | TRBJ1-2 | NA | TRBV5-6 | CASSLSLNYGYTF | TGTGCCAGCAGCTTGTCCCTTAACTATGGCTACACCTTC
NA | TRBJ2-5 | NA | TRBV9 | CASSVLEGGPLETQYF | TGTGCCAGCAGCGTATTAGAGGGGGGGCCTCTGGAGACCCAGTACTTC
NA | TRBJ1-2 | NA | TRBV5-6 | CASSPGTRGYTF | TGTGCCAGCAGCCCGGGGACGCGCGGCTACACCTTC
TRBD1 | TRBJ1-1 | NA | TRBV27 | CASSSYHRGNTEAFF | TGTGCCAGCAGTTCCTACCACAGGGGGAACACTGAAGCTTTCTTT
NA | TRBJ2-6 | NA | TRBV4-1 | CASSRPDYSGANVLTF | TGCGCCAGCAGCCGCCCTGATTACTCTGGGGCCAACGTCCTGACTTTC
NA | TRBJ2-5 | NA | TRBV5-6 | CASSSPGSETQYF | TGTGCCAGCAGCTCCCCGGGGTCTGAGACCCAGTACTTC
NA | TRBJ1-6 | NA | TRBV15 | CATSRELGAVYNSPLHF | TGTGCCACCAGCAGAGAACTGGGGGCGGTCTATAATTCACCCCTCCACTTT
TRBD1 | TRBJ1-4 | NA | TRBV13 | CASSLTGIASSEKLFF | TGTGCCAGCAGCTTGACAGGGATCGCTAGTAGTGAAAAACTGTTTTTT
TRBD1 | TRBJ2-5 | NA | TRBV7-2 | CASSRMTGGRETQYF | TGTGCCAGCAGCCGTATGACAGGGGGCAGAGAGACCCAGTACTTC
NA | TRBJ2-5 | NA | TRBV5-6 | CASSLQGPFPQETQYF | TGTGCCAGCAGCTTACAGGGCCCTTTCCCCCAAGAGACCCAGTACTTC
NA | TRBJ2-7 | NA | TRBV2 | CASSSPGTPVYEQYF | TGTGCCAGCAGTAGCCCCGGGACTCCCGTCTACGAGCAGTACTTC
TRBD1 | TRBJ2-7 | many | TRBV2 | CASSDVDRGYEQYF | TGTGCCAGCAGTGACGTGGACAGGGGCTACGAGCAGTACTTC
NA | TRBJ2-1 | few | TRBV18 | CASSPPGVNRNEQFF | TGTGCCAGCTCACCACCAGGGGTGAATCGGAATGAGCAGTTCTTC
TRBD1 | TRBJ1-3 | NA | TRBV19 | CASSDYPRTGAGNTIYF | TGTGCCAGTAGTGACTATCCTCGGACAGGGGCTGGAAACACCATATATTTT
NA | TRBJ2-1 | NA | TRBV12-3/TRBV12-4 | CASSWSGNNEQFF | TGTGCCAGCAGTTGGTCCGGGAACAATGAGCAGTTCTTC
NA | TRBJ2-2 | NA | TRBV3-1/TRBV3-2 | CASSYRGSANTGELFF | TGTGCCAGCAGCTATCGAGGGAGCGCGAACACCGGGGAGCTGTTTTTT